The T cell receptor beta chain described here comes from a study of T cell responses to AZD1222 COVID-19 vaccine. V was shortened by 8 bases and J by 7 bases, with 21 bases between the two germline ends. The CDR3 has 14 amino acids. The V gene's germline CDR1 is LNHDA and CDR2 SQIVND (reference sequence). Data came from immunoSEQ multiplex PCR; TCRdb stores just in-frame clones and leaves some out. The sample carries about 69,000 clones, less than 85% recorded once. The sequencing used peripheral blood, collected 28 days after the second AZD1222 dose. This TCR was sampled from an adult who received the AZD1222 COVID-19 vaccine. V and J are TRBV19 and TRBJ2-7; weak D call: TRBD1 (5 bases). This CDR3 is CASRPRERVEEQYF. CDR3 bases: TGTGCCAGTCGCCCCAGGGAAAGGGTTGAAGAGCAGTACTTC. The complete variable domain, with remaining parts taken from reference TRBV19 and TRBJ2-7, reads DGGITQSPKYLFRKEGQNVTLSCEQNLNHDAMYWYRQDPGQGLRLIYYSQIVNDFQKGDIAEGYSVSREKKESFPLTVTSAQKNPTAFYLCASRPRERVEEQYFGPGTRLTVT.